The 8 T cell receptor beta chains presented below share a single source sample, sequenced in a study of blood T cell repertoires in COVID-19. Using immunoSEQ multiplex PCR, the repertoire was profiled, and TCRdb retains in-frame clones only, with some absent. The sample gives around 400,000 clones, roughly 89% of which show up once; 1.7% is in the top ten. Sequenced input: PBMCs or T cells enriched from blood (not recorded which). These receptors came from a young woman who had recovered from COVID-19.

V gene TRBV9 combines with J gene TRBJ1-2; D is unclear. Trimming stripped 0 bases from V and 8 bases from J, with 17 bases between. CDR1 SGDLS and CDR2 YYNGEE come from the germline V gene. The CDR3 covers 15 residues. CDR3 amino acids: CASSVDVMGSEGYTF. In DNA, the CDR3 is TGTGCCAGCAGCGTAGACGTTATGGGGAGCGAAGGCTACACCTTC.

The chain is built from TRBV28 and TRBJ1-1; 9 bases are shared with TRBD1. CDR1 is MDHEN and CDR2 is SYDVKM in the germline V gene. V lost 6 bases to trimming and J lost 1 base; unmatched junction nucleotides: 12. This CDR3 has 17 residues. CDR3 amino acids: CASRADRGLIKNTEAFF. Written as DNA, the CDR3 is TGTGCCAGCAGGGCGGACAGGGGCCTCATCAAGAACACTGAAGCTTTCTTT.

The chain's CDR3 is CASSLVQGNQPQHF. CDR3 bases: TGTGCCAGCAGTTTGGTGCAGGGGAACCAGCCCCAGCATTTT. V usage is TRBV28 and J usage is TRBJ1-5, with D possibly TRBD1 on 6 matching bases. V dropped 3 bases and J dropped 7 bases, with 13 bases sitting between them. This CDR3 is built from 14 residues. Germline assignment: CDR1 MDHEN and CDR2 SYDVKM.

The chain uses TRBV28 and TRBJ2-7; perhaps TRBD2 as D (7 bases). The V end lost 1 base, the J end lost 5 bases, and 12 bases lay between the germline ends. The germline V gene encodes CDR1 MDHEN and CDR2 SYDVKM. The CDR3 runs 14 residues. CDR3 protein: CASSLYREGDEQYF. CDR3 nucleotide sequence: TGTGCCAGCAGTTTATACAGGGAGGGGGACGAGCAGTACTTC. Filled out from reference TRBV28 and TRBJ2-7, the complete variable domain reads DVKVTQSSRYLVKRTGEKVFLECVQDMDHENMFWYRQDPGLGLRLIYFSYDVKMKEKGDIPEGYSVSREKKERFSLILESASTNQTSMYLCASSLYREGDEQYFGPGTRLTVT.

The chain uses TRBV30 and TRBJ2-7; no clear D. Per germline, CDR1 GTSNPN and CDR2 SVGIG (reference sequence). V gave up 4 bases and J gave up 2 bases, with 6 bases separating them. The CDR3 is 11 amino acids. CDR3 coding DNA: TGTGCCTGGACCAGTACCTACGAGCAGTACTTC. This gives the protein CAWTSTYEQYF.

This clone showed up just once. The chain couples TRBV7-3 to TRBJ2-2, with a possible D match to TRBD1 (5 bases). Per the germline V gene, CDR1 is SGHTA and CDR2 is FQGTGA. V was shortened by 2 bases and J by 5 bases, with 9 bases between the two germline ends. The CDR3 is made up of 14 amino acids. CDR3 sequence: CASSLEGATGELFF. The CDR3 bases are TGTGCCAGCAGCTTAGAAGGGGCGACCGGGGAGCTGTTTTTT.

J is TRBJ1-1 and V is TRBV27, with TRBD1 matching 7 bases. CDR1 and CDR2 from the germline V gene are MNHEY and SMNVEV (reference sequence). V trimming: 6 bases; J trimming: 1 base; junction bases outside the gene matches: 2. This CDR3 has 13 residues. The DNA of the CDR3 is TGTGCCAGCAGGACAGGGTCGAACACTGAAGCTTTCTTT. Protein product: CASRTGSNTEAFF.

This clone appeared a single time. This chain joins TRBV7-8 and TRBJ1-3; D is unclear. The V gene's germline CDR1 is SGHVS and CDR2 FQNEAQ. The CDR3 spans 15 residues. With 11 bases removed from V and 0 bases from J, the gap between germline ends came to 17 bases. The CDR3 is CASLPAVGSGNTIYF. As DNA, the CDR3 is TGTGCCTCGCTACCGGCGGTAGGCTCTGGAAACACCATATATTTT.